This T cell receptor (beta chain) was recovered during a study of T cell responses to AZD1222 COVID-19 vaccine. Here immunoSEQ multiplex PCR was the method, and the copy in TCRdb shows in-frame clones only, minus some. Among about 150,000 clones listed, about nine tenths were seen once. In germline, CDR1 is MNHEY, CDR2 SVGEGT. V lost 5 bases, J lost 0 bases, and 13 bases lay in between. The CDR3 contains 15 residues. The V and J genes are TRBV6-2 or TRBV6-3 and TRBJ1-2; maybe TRBD1 (6 bases). This clonotype originated in an adult in good health. Sequenced material: peripheral blood, taken on day 0 of AZD1222 vaccination. This CDR3 is CASSAAGTTNYGYTF. Here the CDR3 DNA reads TGTGCCAGCAGTGCCGCCGGGACAACTAACTATGGCTACACCTTC.